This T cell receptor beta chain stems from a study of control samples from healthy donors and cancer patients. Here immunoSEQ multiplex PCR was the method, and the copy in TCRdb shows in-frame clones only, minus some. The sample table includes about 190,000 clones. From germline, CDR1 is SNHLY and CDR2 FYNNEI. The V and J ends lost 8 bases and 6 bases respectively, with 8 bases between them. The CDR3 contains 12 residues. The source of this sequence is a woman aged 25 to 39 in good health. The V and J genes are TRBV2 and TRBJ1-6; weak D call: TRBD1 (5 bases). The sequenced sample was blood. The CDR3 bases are TGTGCCAGCGGGAGGGGTAATTCACCCCTCCACTTT. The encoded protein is CASGRGNSPLHF.